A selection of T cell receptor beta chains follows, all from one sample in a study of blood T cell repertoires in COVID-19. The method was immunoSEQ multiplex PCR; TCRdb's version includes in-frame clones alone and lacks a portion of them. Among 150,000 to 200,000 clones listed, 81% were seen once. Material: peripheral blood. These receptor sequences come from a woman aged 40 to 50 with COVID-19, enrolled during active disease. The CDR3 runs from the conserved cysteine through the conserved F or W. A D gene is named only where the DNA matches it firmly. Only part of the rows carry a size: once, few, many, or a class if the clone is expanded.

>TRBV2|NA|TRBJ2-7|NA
CASSRQPPYEQYF
TGTGCCAGCAGTCGACAACCACCCTACGAGCAGTACTTC
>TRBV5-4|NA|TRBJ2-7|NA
CASSLFSGTYEQYF
TGTGCCAGCAGCTTGTTCAGCGGTACCTACGAGCAGTACTTC
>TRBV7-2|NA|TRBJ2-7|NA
CASSFSQGSYEQYF
TGTGCCAGCAGCTTCTCACAGGGCTCCTACGAGCAGTACTTC
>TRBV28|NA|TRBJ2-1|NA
CASSLYMDEQFF
TGTGCCAGCAGTTTATACATGGATGAGCAGTTCTTC
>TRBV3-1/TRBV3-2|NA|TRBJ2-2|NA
CASSQLRQGELFF
TGTGCCAGCAGCCAATTAAGACAGGGGGAGCTGTTTTTT
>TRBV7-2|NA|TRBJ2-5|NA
CASSLVPRQETQYF
TGTGCCAGCAGCTTAGTTCCTAGACAAGAGACCCAGTACTTC
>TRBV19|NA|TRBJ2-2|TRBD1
CASRDRGSTGELFF
TGTGCCAGCAGGGACAGGGGGTCCACCGGGGAGCTGTTTTTT
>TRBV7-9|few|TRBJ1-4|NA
CASSLPTPRSSEKLFF
TGTGCCAGCAGCTTACCTACACCCCGGAGCAGTGAAAAACTGTTTTTT
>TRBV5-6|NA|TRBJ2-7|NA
CASSRGEPGGEQYF
TGTGCCAGCAGCCGCGGGGAACCTGGGGGCGAGCAGTACTTC
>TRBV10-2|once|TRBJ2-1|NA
CASSDGLNNEQFF
TGCGCCAGCAGTGATGGCCTCAACAATGAGCAGTTCTTC
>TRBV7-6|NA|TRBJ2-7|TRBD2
CASSSSGTSVEQYF
TGTGCCAGCAGCTCCTCCGGGACTAGTGTCGAGCAGTACTTC
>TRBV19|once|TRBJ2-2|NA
CASSTGSGTGELFF
TGTGCCAGTAGTACCGGCTCAGGCACCGGGGAGCTGTTTTTT
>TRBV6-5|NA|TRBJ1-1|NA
CASKPGGSSTEAFF
TGTGCCAGTAAGCCGGGGGGCAGTTCCACTGAAGCTTTCTTT
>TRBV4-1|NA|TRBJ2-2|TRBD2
CASSHRLAGGLNTGELFF
TGCGCCAGCAGCCACCGACTAGCGGGAGGACTGAACACCGGGGAGCTGTTTTTT
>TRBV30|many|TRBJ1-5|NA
CAWSVQGNQPQHF
TGTGCCTGGAGTGTACAGGGCAATCAGCCCCAGCATTTT
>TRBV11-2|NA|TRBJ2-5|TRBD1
CASNVGQGVQETQYF
TGTGCCAGCAACGTAGGACAGGGGGTCCAAGAGACCCAGTACTTC
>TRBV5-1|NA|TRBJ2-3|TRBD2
CASSRLAGETDTQYF
TGCGCCAGCAGCCGGCTAGCGGGAGAAACAGATACGCAGTATTTT
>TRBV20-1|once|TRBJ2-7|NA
CSVVPTYEQYF
TGCAGTGTTGTCCCAACCTACGAGCAGTACTTC
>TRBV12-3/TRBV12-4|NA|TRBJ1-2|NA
CASSPPGYYGYTF
TGTGCCAGCAGTCCTCCAGGGTATTATGGCTACACCTTC
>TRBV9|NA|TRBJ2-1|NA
CASSDPRDFPSYNEQFF
TGTGCCAGCAGCGACCCCAGGGACTTCCCCTCCTACAATGAGCAGTTCTTC
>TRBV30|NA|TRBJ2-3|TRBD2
CAWRLASHTQYF
TGTGCCTGGAGACTAGCGAGCCATACGCAGTATTTT
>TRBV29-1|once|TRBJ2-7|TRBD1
CSATYGQGYEQYF
TGCAGCGCCACCTACGGACAGGGCTACGAGCAGTACTTC
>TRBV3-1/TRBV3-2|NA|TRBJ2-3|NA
CASSRLGGTTDTQYF
TGTGCCAGCAGCCGATTAGGCGGGACCACAGATACGCAGTATTTT
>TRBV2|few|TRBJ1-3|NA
CASSKDRSSGNTIYF
TGTGCCAGCAGTAAAGACAGGTCCTCTGGAAACACCATATATTTT
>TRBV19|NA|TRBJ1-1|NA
CATKRENTEAFF
TGTGCCACCAAGAGGGAAAACACTGAAGCTTTCTTT
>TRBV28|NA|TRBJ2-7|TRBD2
CASSFLEGGLLGDEQYF
TGTGCCAGCAGTTTTCTCGAGGGAGGGCTCCTCGGGGACGAGCAGTACTTC
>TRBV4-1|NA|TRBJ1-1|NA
CASSPPGDTEAFF
TGCGCCAGCAGCCCTCCAGGGGACACTGAAGCTTTCTTT
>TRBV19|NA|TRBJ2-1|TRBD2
CASRERESLREQFF
TGTGCCAGTAGGGAGCGGGAATCCCTTCGTGAGCAGTTCTTC
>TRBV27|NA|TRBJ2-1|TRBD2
CASRTSVNEQFF
TGTGCCAGCAGGACTAGCGTCAATGAGCAGTTCTTC
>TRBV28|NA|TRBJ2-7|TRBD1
CASSFGRGLGYEQYF
TGTGCCAGCAGTTTTGGCAGGGGGCTGGGCTACGAGCAGTACTTC
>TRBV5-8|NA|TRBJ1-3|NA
CASYQTSSGNTIYF
TGTGCCAGCTACCAGACTTCCTCTGGAAACACCATATATTTT
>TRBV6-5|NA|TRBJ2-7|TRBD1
CASSQQPDRAGEQYF
TGTGCCAGCAGCCAACAGCCGGACAGGGCGGGTGAGCAGTACTTC
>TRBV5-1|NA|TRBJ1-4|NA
CASSFDAVSGTNEKLFF
TGCGCCAGCAGCTTTGATGCGGTATCCGGAACTAATGAAAAACTGTTTTTT
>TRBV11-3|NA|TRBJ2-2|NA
CASSLLQGATGELFF
TGTGCCAGCAGCTTATTGCAGGGCGCCACCGGGGAGCTGTTTTTT
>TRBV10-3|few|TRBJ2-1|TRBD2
CAINPGLAGGSSYNEQFF
TGTGCCATCAACCCGGGACTAGCGGGGGGTAGCTCCTACAATGAGCAGTTCTTC
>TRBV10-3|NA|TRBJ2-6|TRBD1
CAISERTGGPGANVLTF
TGTGCCATCAGTGAGAGGACAGGGGGGCCTGGGGCCAACGTCCTGACTTTC
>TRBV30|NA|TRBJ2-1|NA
CAWSVGLHNEQFF
TGTGCCTGGAGTGTTGGGCTGCACAATGAGCAGTTCTTC
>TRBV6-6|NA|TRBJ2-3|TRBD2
CASSRLAGGGTDTQYF
TGTGCCAGCAGCCGACTAGCGGGGGGAGGCACAGATACGCAGTATTTT
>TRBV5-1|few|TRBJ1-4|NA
CASTSGQLTNEKLFF
TGCGCCAGCACCTCCGGACAGTTGACTAATGAAAAACTGTTTTTT
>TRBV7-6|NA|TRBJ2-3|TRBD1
CASSLGDSGTDTQYF
TGTGCCAGCAGCTTAGGGGACAGCGGCACAGATACGCAGTATTTT
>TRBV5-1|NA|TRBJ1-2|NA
CASRQGNYGYTF
TGCGCCAGCCGGCAGGGGAACTATGGCTACACCTTC
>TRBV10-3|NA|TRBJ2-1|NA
CAISSRGSDNEQFF
TGTGCCATCAGTTCACGGGGTAGTGACAATGAGCAGTTCTTC
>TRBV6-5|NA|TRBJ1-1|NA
CASSYSLHRVNTEAFF
TGTGCCAGCAGTTACTCGTTGCACAGAGTGAACACTGAAGCTTTCTTT
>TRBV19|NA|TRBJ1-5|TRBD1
CASSIPGTGGQPQHF
TGTGCCAGTAGTATCCCCGGGACAGGTGGGCAGCCCCAGCATTTT
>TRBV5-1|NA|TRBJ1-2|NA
CASSLEPMGGYGYTF
TGCGCCAGCAGCTTGGAGCCCATGGGAGGGTATGGCTACACCTTC
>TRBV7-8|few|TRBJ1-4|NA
CASSLQAQGTINEKLFF
TGTGCCAGCAGCCTCCAAGCCCAGGGAACCATTAATGAAAAACTGTTTTTT
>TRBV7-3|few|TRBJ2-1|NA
CASSLGRGSYNEQFF
TGTGCCAGCAGCTTAGGAAGGGGTTCCTACAATGAGCAGTTCTTC
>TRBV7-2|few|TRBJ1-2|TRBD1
CASSLILGTGVGYTF
TGTGCCAGCAGTCTAATCTTAGGGACAGGGGTCGGCTACACCTTC
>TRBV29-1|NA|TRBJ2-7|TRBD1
CSVDTGGEQYF
TGCAGCGTTGACACAGGGGGCGAGCAGTACTTC
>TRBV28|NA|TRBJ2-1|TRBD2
CASRTDQRETYNEQFF
TGTGCCAGCAGAACCGATCAGCGGGAAACGTACAATGAGCAGTTCTTC
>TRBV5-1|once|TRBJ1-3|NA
CASSLVAGSGGNTIYF
TGCGCCAGCAGCTTGGTGGCAGGGTCGGGCGGAAACACCATATATTTT
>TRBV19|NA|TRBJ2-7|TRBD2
CASSMTSGTYEQYF
TGTGCCAGTAGTATGACTAGCGGTACCTACGAGCAGTACTTC
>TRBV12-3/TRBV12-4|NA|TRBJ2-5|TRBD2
CASNSGGPKYF
TGTGCCAGCAACAGCGGGGGGCCAAAGTACTTC
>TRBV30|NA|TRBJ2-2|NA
CAWSVTDTGELFF
TGTGCCTGGAGTGTTACGGACACCGGGGAGCTGTTTTTT